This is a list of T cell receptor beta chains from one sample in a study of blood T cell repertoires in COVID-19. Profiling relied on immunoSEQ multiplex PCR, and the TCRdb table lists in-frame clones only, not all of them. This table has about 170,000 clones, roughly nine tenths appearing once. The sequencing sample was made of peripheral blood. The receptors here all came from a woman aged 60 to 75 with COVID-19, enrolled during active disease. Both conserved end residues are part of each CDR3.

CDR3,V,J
CASSLDRGARYGYTF,TRBV5-6,TRBJ1-2
CASSLGGGFSYEQYF,TRBV13,TRBJ2-7
CAWHRENYGYTF,TRBV30,TRBJ1-2
CASSLGGGSYEQYF,TRBV11-3,TRBJ2-7
CASSPGTGVPYEQYF,TRBV27,TRBJ2-7
CASSLVPGAESSPLHF,TRBV7-2,TRBJ1-6
CASSPKGGAEAFF,TRBV6-5,TRBJ1-1
CASSLGGQGPADTQYF,TRBV7-6,TRBJ2-3
CASSPDRGDIQYF,TRBV5-1,TRBJ2-4
CASSLRRRNEKLFF,TRBV28,TRBJ1-4
CASSQATSGYYNEQFF,TRBV14,TRBJ2-1
CASSSLGGDNSPLHF,TRBV28,TRBJ1-6
CASRETSHGVTEAFF,TRBV5-1,TRBJ1-1